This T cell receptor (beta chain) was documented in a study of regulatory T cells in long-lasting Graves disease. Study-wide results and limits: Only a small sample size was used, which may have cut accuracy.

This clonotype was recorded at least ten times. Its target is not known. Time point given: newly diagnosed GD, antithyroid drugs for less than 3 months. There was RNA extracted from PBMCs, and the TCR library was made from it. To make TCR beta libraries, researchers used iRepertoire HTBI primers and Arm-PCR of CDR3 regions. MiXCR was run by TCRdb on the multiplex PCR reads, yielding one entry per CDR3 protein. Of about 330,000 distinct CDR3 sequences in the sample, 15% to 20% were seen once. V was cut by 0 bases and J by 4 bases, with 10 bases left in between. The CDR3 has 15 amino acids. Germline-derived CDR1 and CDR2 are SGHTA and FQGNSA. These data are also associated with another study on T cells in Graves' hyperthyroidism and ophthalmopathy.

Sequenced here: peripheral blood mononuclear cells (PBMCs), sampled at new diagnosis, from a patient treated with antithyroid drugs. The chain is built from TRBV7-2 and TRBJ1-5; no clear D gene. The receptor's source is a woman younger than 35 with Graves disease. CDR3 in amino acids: CASSLALGGNQPQHF. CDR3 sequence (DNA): TGTGCCAGCAGCTTAGCGCTCGGAGGGAATCAGCCCCAGCATTTT.